These T cell receptor beta chains were read from a single sample in a study of shared clonotypes between healthy human individuals. The method was immunoSEQ multiplex PCR; TCRdb's version includes in-frame clones alone and lacks a portion of them. The data show about 2.4 million clones, 93% seen once. Sequenced material: naive CD4+ T cells from PBMCs. The receptors originated from a man aged 18 to 30 in good health. Some clones in this sample may be carry-over from other donors' samples. CDR3s include the opening cysteine and the closing phenylalanine or tryptophan. The order of the fields is J gene, clone size, D gene, V gene, CDR3 DNA, CDR3 protein. D genes are given only for firm matches. Not every row has a clone size; where given, it reads once, few, many or a size class.

TRBJ1-1 . . TRBV6-5 TGTGCCAGCAGTTTTCTGGCAGACCTCGGCACTGAAGCTTTCTTT CASSFLADLGTEAFF
TRBJ1-2 . . TRBV7-2 TGTGCCAGCAGCTTGGGTCCCTATGGCTACACCTTC CASSLGPYGYTF
TRBJ1-5 once . TRBV6-5 TGTGCCAGCAGGGCCGCCGGACAGCCCAATCAGCCCCAGCATTTT CASRAAGQPNQPQHF
TRBJ2-1 . TRBD2 TRBV4-2 TGTGCCAGCAGCCAAGAAATTTTAGCGGGAACCTCCTACAATGAGCAGTTCTTC CASSQEILAGTSYNEQFF
TRBJ1-1 . TRBD1 TRBV5-4 TGTGCCAGCAGCTTGGGGACAGGAGCGAACACTGAAGCTTTCTTT CASSLGTGANTEAFF
TRBJ2-1 . TRBD1 TRBV4-1 TGCGCCAGCAGCCACCGCCAGGGGGTTAGGGATGAGCAGTTCTTC CASSHRQGVRDEQFF
TRBJ1-1 few . TRBV18 TGTGCCAGCTCACCAGGGCAGGACACTGAAGCTTTCTTT CASSPGQDTEAFF
TRBJ1-2 . TRBD1 TRBV20-1 TGCAGTGTTGGGACAGTCTATGGCTACACCTTC CSVGTVYGYTF
TRBJ2-7 . . TRBV29-1 TGCAGCGTTGAAAAGTTTAGCGCGGGCGAGCAGTACTTC CSVEKFSAGEQYF
TRBJ2-3 . . TRBV11-3 TGTGCCAGCAGCCGACCCGTCGGGGGAACAGATACGCAGTATTTT CASSRPVGGTDTQYF
TRBJ2-3 . TRBD2 TRBV6-6 TGTGCCAGCAGCCCTCAGCGGGAGAGGGCAGATACGCAGTATTTT CASSPQRERADTQYF
TRBJ2-2 . TRBD2 TRBV9 TGTGCCAGCAGCGCACGACTAGCGCGGAACACCGGGGAGCTGTTTTTT CASSARLARNTGELFF